This TCR beta chain was documented in a study of T cell responses to AZD1222 COVID-19 vaccine. Study-wide findings and caveats: Donors, mostly white British, included more females; clonal diversity was possibly underestimated. Baseline antibody screening turned up just a handful of seropositive AZD1222 recipients. Reports say nearly half of spike-specific TCRs go after unmutated variant regions. Repertoires were obtained only post-peak T cell response.

A note on this clone: Its antigen is currently unknown.

Some clones are missing from TCRdb's copy, which holds only in-frame ones; the method was immunoSEQ multiplex PCR. The table shows more than 150,000 clones, with approximately 86% occurring only once. Trimming took 0 bases from V and 0 from J, leaving 6 bases between them. The CDR3 length is 15 residues. Per germline, CDR1 MGHRA and CDR2 YSYEKL. The chain has TRBV4-1 and TRBJ1-3; D is unresolved. The sequences come from peripheral blood, collected on day 0 of AZD1222 vaccination. The source is an adult in good health. CDR3 in DNA: TGCGCCAGCAGCCAAGAGGGCCTCTCTGGAAACACCATATATTTT. This translates into CASSQEGLSGNTIYF.